Below, 23 T cell receptor beta chains from the same sample are listed, as sequenced in a study of cytomegalovirus exposure and HLA in healthy donors (dated 2017 in TCRdb). The library was produced with the immunoSEQ multiplex PCR assay. The multiplex PCR relied on a mix of 60 forward primers for TCR Vbeta segments and 13 reverse primers for TCR Jbeta segments. TCRdb holds this immuneACCESS table with in-frame rearrangements only. Some clones are missing; in checked studies, unresolved V genes explain under half, and the rest has no known cause. Here the sample has 150,000 to 200,000 clones; approximately 80% occur a single time. In total, the top ten clones hold roughly 2.8% of the sample. The sample was PBMCs. These receptors all stem from a middle-aged woman in good health and CMV-seropositive.

The chain carries TRBV15 and TRBJ1-6, with no clear D. V was clipped by 0 bases and J by 10 bases, with 13 bases between them. This CDR3 region has 15 residues. Germline V CDR1 and CDR2: LNHNV, YYDKDF (reference sequence). The CDR3 sequence is CATSRDVWGGSPLHF. CDR3 sequence (DNA): TGTGCCACCAGCAGAGATGTCTGGGGAGGCTCACCCCTCCACTTT.

J is TRBJ2-2 and V is TRBV9; D not resolved. This CDR3 comprises 17 residues. Germline CDR1 reads SGDLS; CDR2 reads YYNGEE. With 2 bases removed from V and 1 base from J, the gap between germline ends came to 15 bases. CDR3 sequence reads: CASSVSLRVQNTGELFF. The CDR3, as DNA: TGTGCCAGCAGCGTTTCGCTTCGGGTACAGAACACCGGGGAGCTGTTTTTT.

The chain employs TRBV18 and TRBJ1-6, with 7 bases matching TRBD1. With 6 bases clipped from V and 8 bases from J, the junction kept 4 bases outside the gene matches. Per germline, CDR1 KGHSH and CDR2 LQKENI. The CDR3 consists of 13 residues. The CDR3, as DNA: TGTGCCAGCTCGCCAGGGGGGGATTCACCCCTCCACTTT. This codes for CASSPGGDSPLHF.

V is TRBV7-6 and J is TRBJ2-5, with D unresolved. CDR3 length: 15 residues. Trimming took 2 bases from V and 3 from J, leaving 13 bases between them. Germline V lookup: CDR1 SGHVS, CDR2 FNYEAQ. CDR3 nucleotides: TGTGCCAGCAGCTTACGGTTAACTCGGGAAGAGACCCAGTACTTC. Its protein is CASSLRLTREETQYF.

This clone turned up a few times. The chain combines TRBV5-8 with TRBJ2-6, with 8 bases that match TRBD1. This CDR3 is built from 17 residues. The germline CDR1 and CDR2 sequences are SGHTS and YDEGEE. The DNA of the CDR3 is TGTTCGCAAGATGGGGGACAGGAGAACTCTGGGGCCAACGTCCTGACTTTC. Amino acid sequence: CSQDGGQENSGANVLTF.

V usage is TRBV11-3 and J usage is TRBJ1-2; D gene unclear. Germline CDR1 SGHNT, CDR2 YENEEA. The V end was cut by 5 bases, the J end by 1 base, with 8 bases between. CDR3 length: 13 residues. CDR3 sequence reads: CASSPLNNYGYTF. CDR3 bases: TGTGCCAGCAGCCCCCTAAATAACTATGGCTACACCTTC.

This clone was seen only a few times. This chain links TRBV7-2 with TRBJ2-6; 7 bases are shared with TRBD1. The CDR3 length is 13 residues. J lost 10 bases, V lost 5 bases, and 5 bases had no gene match. The germline gives CDR1 SGHTA, CDR2 FQGNSA. The CDR3 nucleotides are TGTGCCAGCAGCGCACAGGGGAAGAACGTCCTGACTTTC. Its protein product is CASSAQGKNVLTF.

The rearrangement links TRBV2 to TRBJ1-3; TRBD1 might be the D (5 bases). This CDR3 comprises 15 residues. V lost 6 bases, J lost 1 base, and 13 bases lay in between. Germline loops: CDR1 SNHLY, CDR2 FYNNEI. CDR3 region: CASSLLGGSGNTIYF. CDR3 nucleotides: TGTGCCAGCAGCCTCTTGGGGGGGTCTGGAAACACCATATATTTT.

This clone was seen once. This chain connects TRBV7-6 to TRBJ2-7, with 12 bases matching TRBD2. The CDR3 has 14 residues. V gave up 2 bases and J gave up 4 bases; unmatched junction bases: 0. CDR1 and CDR2 (germline): SGHVS, FNYEAQ. The CDR3 here is CASSLLAGGYEQYF. The CDR3 DNA follows: TGTGCCAGCAGCTTACTAGCGGGAGGGTACGAGCAGTACTTC.

The chain joins TRBV2 to TRBJ1-5, with D perhaps matching TRBD1 (6 bases). Germline V gene lookup returns CDR1 SNHLY and CDR2 FYNNEI. The CDR3 is made up of 12 amino acids. V was pared by 7 bases and J by 4 bases, with 8 bases between. In DNA form, the CDR3 reads TGTGCCAGCACAACAGGGAATCAGCCCCAGCATTTT. Its translation: CASTTGNQPQHF.

The chain couples TRBV7-8 to TRBJ1-2; possibly TRBD1 for D (5 bases). The germline V and J ends were trimmed by 3 bases and 4 bases, with 18 bases remaining between them. Germline CDR1 reads SGHVS; CDR2 reads FQNEAQ. The length of the CDR3 is 16 residues. In DNA form, the CDR3 reads TGTGCCAGCAGCTTGCAGCCACACGGGACTGTCTATGGCTACACCTTC. It yields the protein CASSLQPHGTVYGYTF.

This clone was seen more than once but under ten times. The J gene is TRBJ2-7, the V gene TRBV27; 9 positions agree with TRBD1. The length of the CDR3 is 16 residues. Germline CDR1 and CDR2: MNHEY and SMNVEV (reference sequence). The ends lost 2 bases at V and 3 bases at J; junction bases unmatched: 8. CDR3 loop: CASSLALGQGLYEQYF. CDR3 nucleotides: TGTGCCAGCAGTTTAGCTTTGGGACAGGGTCTCTACGAGCAGTACTTC.

This sequence joins TRBV6-1 and TRBJ1-3; TRBD1 matches 7 bases. Per germline, CDR1 MNHNS and CDR2 SASEGT. The CDR3 consists of 13 residues. Germline trimming cut 2 bases from V and 16 bases from J; bases unmatched to any gene: 11. The CDR3 loop reads CASSERLGQLNYF. The CDR3 DNA sequence: TGTGCCAGCAGTGAACGGCTGGGACAGCTAAACTATTTT.

The chain employs TRBV30 and TRBJ1-1; possibly TRBD1 for D (6 bases). V was cut by 2 bases and J by 6 bases, with 10 bases left in between. This CDR3 is built from 12 residues. Per germline, CDR1 GTSNPN and CDR2 SVGIG (reference sequence). This CDR3 reads CAWSFDRSEAFF. The DNA for the CDR3 is TGTGCCTGGAGTTTCGACAGGTCTGAAGCTTTCTTT.

Only one count was recorded for this clone. V is TRBV11-2 and J is TRBJ2-5; 10 nucleotides align to TRBD1. CDR1 SGHAT and CDR2 FQNNGV come from the germline V gene. The CDR3 extends over 14 amino acids. V dropped 1 base and J dropped 4; count of bases not matched to a gene: 0. The CDR3 DNA follows: TGTGCCAGCAGCTTAGGGACAGGGGGAGAGACCCAGTACTTC. Translating gives CASSLGTGGETQYF.

This chain connects TRBV30 to TRBJ2-7, with a possible D match to TRBD2 (6 bases). The length of the CDR3 is 13 residues. V was shortened by 4 bases and J by 5 bases, with 15 bases between the two germline ends. Germline V lookup: CDR1 GTSNPN, CDR2 SVGIG (reference sequence). This CDR3 is CAWNLLAIHEQYF. Written as DNA, the CDR3 is TGTGCCTGGAACCTACTAGCAATCCACGAGCAGTACTTC.

J is TRBJ1-4 and V is TRBV11-2, with a possible D match to TRBD1 (5 bases). Germline V gives CDR1 SGHAT, CDR2 FQNNGV. Deletions cut 4 bases from V and 7 bases from J, with 16 bases between. The CDR3 has 15 residues. CDR3 loop: CASSSQTDPTEKLFF. The CDR3 nucleotides are TGTGCCAGCAGCTCCCAGACAGACCCTACTGAAAAACTGTTTTTT.

The chain links TRBV6-5 to TRBJ2-7; a weak D match, TRBD2 (5 bases). The V end lost 4 bases, the J end lost 0 bases, and 16 bases lay between the germline ends. This CDR3 spans 16 amino acids. CDR1 is MNHEY and CDR2 is SVGAGI in the germline V gene. The CDR3 nucleotides read TGTGCCAGCAGTTCGGTGGACTCGTTGAGCTCCTACGAGCAGTACTTC. This sequence encodes CASSSVDSLSSYEQYF.

The J gene is TRBJ2-7, the V gene TRBV28; possible D gene TRBD2, 5 bases. CDR1 MDHEN and CDR2 SYDVKM come from the germline V gene. This CDR3 region has 15 residues. V shed 3 bases and J shed 3 bases, with 15 bases lying between them. CDR3 sequence (DNA): TGTGCCAGCAGTTTCTCGGGCGGGCCAAGCTACGAGCAGTACTTC. Translating gives CASSFSGGPSYEQYF.

The V gene is TRBV7-8, the J gene TRBJ2-3, with TRBD2 as a possible D gene (5 bases). The CDR3 is made up of 13 amino acids. Germline CDR1 reads SGHVS; CDR2 reads FQNEAQ. Trimming stripped 4 bases from V and 5 bases from J, with 10 bases between. CDR3: CASSSAGGDTQYF. The CDR3 nucleotides are TGTGCCAGCAGCTCCGCCGGAGGAGATACGCAGTATTTT. The complete variable domain, with remaining parts taken from reference TRBV7-8 and TRBJ2-3, reads GAGVSQSPRYKVAKRGQDVALRCDPISGHVSLFWYQQALGQGPEFLTYFQNEAQLDKSGLPSDRFFAERPEGSVSTLKIQRTQQEDSAVYLCASSSAGGDTQYFGPGTRLTVL.

The chain uses TRBV6-1 and TRBJ2-5; 10 nucleotides line up with TRBD1. The CDR3 has 13 amino acids. V trimming: 2 bases; J trimming: 7 bases; junction bases outside the gene matches: 1. The germline V gene encodes CDR1 MNHNS and CDR2 SASEGT. Written as DNA, the CDR3 is TGTGCCAGCAGTGAAAGGACAGGGGGGACCCAGTACTTC. Protein sequence: CASSERTGGTQYF.

The CDR3 spells CASEAGAGGNQPQHF. CDR3 nucleotides: TGTGCCAGCGAAGCCGGGGCAGGGGGCAATCAGCCCCAGCATTTT. This chain joins TRBV2 and TRBJ1-5, with a weak D call TRBD1 (6 bases). Germline CDR1 SNHLY, CDR2 FYNNEI. This CDR3 is 15 amino acids long. The V end lost 8 bases, the J end lost 2 bases, and 16 bases lay between the germline ends.

The rearrangement joins TRBV6-1 to TRBJ1-2; D is uncertain. V was trimmed by 1 base and J by 2 bases, leaving 11 bases between them. This CDR3 is built from 15 residues. The germline V gene has CDR1 MNHNS and CDR2 SASEGT. CDR3 residues: CASSEGLSVNYGYTF. CDR3 DNA sequence: TGTGCCAGCAGTGAAGGTCTGTCAGTGAACTATGGCTACACCTTC.